This T cell receptor beta chain stems from a study of T cell responses to AZD1222 COVID-19 vaccine. Clones were read by immunoSEQ multiplex PCR, and TCRdb kept only the in-frame ones, dropping some. The sample has some 190,000 clones, approximately 92% seen once. As concerns this clone: As yet, its antigen is unknown.

Whole-study results and caveats: There were mostly white British donors and more females than males, and clonal diversity was possibly underestimated. Of the AZD1222 recipients, only 5 to 7 were seropositive at baseline.

The V and J ends lost 1 base and 6 bases respectively, with 7 bases between them. The CDR3 is 12 amino acids. CDR1 and CDR2 (germline): SGHTA, FQGNSA. Here the sequenced sample was peripheral blood, taken on day 0 of AZD1222 vaccination. The V call is TRBV7-2, the J call TRBJ2-7; D may be TRBD2 (6 bases). This clonotype was obtained from an adult in good health. The DNA for the CDR3 is TGTGCCAGCAGCTTAGGACTAGGCGAGCAGTACTTC. Residues: CASSLGLGEQYF.